This passage covers 22 T cell receptor beta chains from one sample sequenced in a study of cytomegalovirus exposure and HLA in healthy donors. The primer mix had 60 Vbeta and 13 Jbeta primers. Measured with immunoSEQ multiplex PCR; TCRdb has only the in-frame clones, and not every one. Among about 120,000 clones listed, 77% were seen once. The specimen sequenced was PBMCs. The receptors come from a man between 18 and 29 years old in good health and CMV-seropositive.

The count of this clone is one. The J gene is TRBJ1-1, the V gene TRBV18; 8 bases align to TRBD1. Germline-derived CDR1 and CDR2 are KGHSH and LQKENI. V dropped 0 bases and J dropped 3; count of bases not matched to a gene: 9. The CDR3 is 17 amino acids. The CDR3 DNA sequence: TGTGCCAGCTCACCACCGGTGACAGGGGCTGGGTACACTGAAGCTTTCTTT. Translation gives CASSPPVTGAGYTEAFF.

The chain is built from TRBV5-1 and TRBJ2-1; D is possibly TRBD1 (5 bases). CDR1 is SGHRS and CDR2 is YFSETQ in the germline V gene. This CDR3 is 15 amino acids long. V was pared by 1 base and J by 1 base, with 9 bases between. The CDR3 loop reads CASSLWAGSYNEQFF. The CDR3 DNA is TGCGCCAGCAGCTTGTGGGCAGGGTCCTACAATGAGCAGTTCTTC.

This clone was detected a few times. The chain employs TRBV4-2 and TRBJ2-6, with TRBD1 as a possible D gene (5 bases). Per germline, CDR1 LGHNA and CDR2 YNFKEQ. This CDR3 has 16 amino acids. Trimming stripped 0 bases from V and 0 bases from J, with 6 bases between. The CDR3 bases are TGTGCCAGCAGCCAAGATGACAGCTCTGGGGCCAACGTCCTGACTTTC. Translating it yields CASSQDDSSGANVLTF.

In its sample, this clone was seen a few times. The chain uses TRBV19 and TRBJ1-1; TRBD1 matches at 11 bases. This CDR3 comprises 18 residues. In germline, CDR1 is LNHDA, CDR2 SQIVND (reference sequence). V was pared by 3 bases and J by 0 bases, with 9 bases of the junction left unmatched. DNA for the CDR3: TGTGCCAGTAGTATCCGGACAGGGGGCAGAAGGGTGAACACTGAAGCTTTCTTT. This codes for CASSIRTGGRRVNTEAFF. Full variable domain (missing parts from reference TRBV19 and TRBJ1-1): DGGITQSPKYLFRKEGQNVTLSCEQNLNHDAMYWYRQDPGQGLRLIYYSQIVNDFQKGDIAEGYSVSREKKESFPLTVTSAQKNPTAFYLCASSIRTGGRRVNTEAFFGQGTRLTVV.

On this clone: Mismatch with germline at one junction end may stem from a read error. The rearrangement joins TRBV14 to TRBJ2-4, with TRBD2 identical over 7 bases. This CDR3 spans 14 amino acids. Germline CDR1 and CDR2: SGHDN and FVKESK. In DNA form, the CDR3 reads TGTGCCAGCAGCGCCCGCGGGAGTCAAAACAGTCAGTACTTC. As protein: CASSARGSQNSQYF.

This clone appeared a single time. The V call is TRBV6-5, the J call TRBJ1-3, with D uncertain. The CDR3 extends over 11 amino acids. Per germline, CDR1 MNHEY and CDR2 SVGAGI. V was pared by 6 bases and J by 3 bases, with 3 bases between. The CDR3 DNA reads TGTGCCAGCAGGAGTGGAAACACCATATATTTT. It codes for CASRSGNTIYF.

This clone has a count of ten or more. The CDR3 is CASSSNGQGAGSQHF. DNA for the CDR3: TGTGCCAGCAGCTCCAACGGACAGGGGGCCGGCTCGCAGCATTTT. J is TRBJ1-5 and V is TRBV7-8; 11 positions match TRBD1. V shed 4 bases, J shed 13 bases, and the junction held 12 bases outside the gene matches. CDR3 size: 15 residues. Germline CDR1 is SGHVS and CDR2 is FQNEAQ.

V and J are TRBV10-3 and TRBJ1-1, with 10 bases lining up with TRBD1. The germline gives CDR1 ENHRY, CDR2 SYGVKD. With V trimmed by 8 bases and J by 2 bases, 2 bases remained unmatched. This CDR3 is 13 amino acids long. DNA of the CDR3: TGTGCCATCCGGACAGGGGGAAACACTGAAGCTTTCTTT. This encodes CAIRTGGNTEAFF.

This chain connects TRBV29-1 to TRBJ1-1; TRBD1 might be the D (5 bases). The CDR3 is 13 residues long. CDR1 is SQVTM, CDR2 ANQGSEA, per germline. The V gene lost 7 bases and the J gene lost 3 bases, with 15 bases spanning the gap. The CDR3 loop reads CSGRVVVDTEAFF. The CDR3 bases are TGCAGCGGCAGGGTAGTGGTCGACACTGAAGCTTTCTTT.

This clone has just one count. The J gene is TRBJ1-4, the V gene TRBV27, with D perhaps matching TRBD1 (5 bases). V was cut by 2 bases and J by 8 bases, with 9 bases left in between. The CDR3 length is 13 residues. Germline lookup yields CDR1 MNHEY and CDR2 SMNVEV (reference sequence). CDR3 DNA: TGTGCCAGCAGTTTAGGCAGGGTAGAAAAACTGTTTTTT. Translated: CASSLGRVEKLFF.

V usage is TRBV11-1 and J usage is TRBJ2-3; the D is unclear. This CDR3 has 11 residues. V dropped 5 bases and J dropped 5 bases, with 5 bases sitting between them. CDR1 is SGHAT and CDR2 is FQDESV in the germline V gene (reference sequence). In nucleotides, the CDR3 is TGTGCCAGCAGCGGCGGAGATACGCAGTATTTT. This gives the protein CASSGGDTQYF.

This clone was found a few times. The chain links TRBV12-5 to TRBJ1-2; the match to TRBD1 covers 7 bases. The junction had 6 bases not matched to a gene; V was cut back by 7 bases and J by 4 bases. This CDR3 contains 13 residues. Germline CDR1 reads LGHNT; CDR2 reads FRNRAP. The CDR3 sequence: CASALQGTYGYTF. CDR3 nucleotides: TGTGCTAGTGCCCTACAGGGGACCTATGGCTACACCTTC.

DNA of the CDR3: TGTGCCAGCAGCTTAGCTGCAGTGTACCAAGAGACCCAGTACTTC. This sequence encodes CASSLAAVYQETQYF. J is TRBJ2-5 and V is TRBV7-8; D call uncertain. V shed 0 bases and J shed 0 bases, with 8 bases lying between them. The CDR3 totals 15 residues. The germline V gene has CDR1 SGHVS and CDR2 FQNEAQ.

This chain uses TRBV6-5 with TRBJ2-4, with a tentative D call TRBD2 (5 bases). The germline V gene has CDR1 MNHEY and CDR2 SVGAGI. The CDR3 runs 13 residues. Trimming removed 6 bases from V and 5 bases from J, with 11 bases in between. In nucleotides, the CDR3 is TGTGCCAGCAGGGGGTCCGGGGAAAACATTCAGTACTTC. As protein: CASRGSGENIQYF.

The rearrangement links TRBV14 to TRBJ1-6; D gene uncertain. Germline CDR1 and CDR2: SGHDN and FVKESK. CDR3 length: 15 residues. V was trimmed by 1 base and J by 7 bases, leaving 11 bases between them. The CDR3 loop reads CASSQVVSLNSPLHF. DNA for the CDR3: TGTGCCAGCAGCCAAGTGGTGAGCTTGAATTCACCCCTCCACTTT.

Of note for this clone: Relative to the germline gene, one junction end is altered; a read error may explain this. This chain uses TRBV6-4 with TRBJ2-6; D is perhaps TRBD1 (5 bases). Germline-derived CDR1 and CDR2 are MRHNA and SNTAGT. The CDR3 extends over 14 amino acids. The CDR3, as DNA: TGTGCCAGCAGCCCGCCCTCTGGGGCCAACGGCCTGACTTTC. Its translation is CASSPPSGANGLTF.

The V gene is TRBV6-6, the J gene TRBJ2-7, with D possibly matching TRBD2 (6 bases). The CDR3 is 15 residues long. Germline CDR1 is MNHNY and CDR2 is SVGAGI (reference sequence). Trimming removed 2 bases from V and 4 bases from J, with 15 bases in between. The CDR3 DNA sequence: TGTGCCAGCAGTTACCGATCGACCGGACTATACGAGCAGTACTTC. Its protein is CASSYRSTGLYEQYF.

In its sample, this clone was seen a few times. The V and J genes are TRBV19 and TRBJ1-5; tentatively, D is TRBD1 (6 bases). This CDR3 is built from 14 residues. V was trimmed by 9 bases and J by 3 bases, leaving 15 bases between them. Germline V gene data show CDR1 as LNHDA and CDR2 as SQIVND (reference sequence). This CDR3 is CASSYRVLNQPQHF. CDR3 coding DNA: TGTGCCAGCTCTTACAGGGTTCTCAATCAGCCCCAGCATTTT. Looking up the rest from reference TRBV19 and TRBJ1-5 gives the full variable domain: DGGITQSPKYLFRKEGQNVTLSCEQNLNHDAMYWYRQDPGQGLRLIYYSQIVNDFQKGDIAEGYSVSREKKESFPLTVTSAQKNPTAFYLCASSYRVLNQPQHFGDGTRLSIL.

The chain carries TRBV10-3 and TRBJ2-2; possible D gene TRBD1, 5 bases. Trimming removed 3 bases from V and 1 base from J, with 9 bases in between. The V gene's germline CDR1 is ENHRY and CDR2 SYGVKD. The CDR3 contains 15 residues. The CDR3 sequence is CAISDTGVNTGELFF. DNA for the CDR3: TGTGCCATCAGTGACACAGGTGTGAACACCGGGGAGCTGTTTTTT.

The J gene is TRBJ2-5, the V gene TRBV5-1, with D tentatively TRBD2 (5 bases). Germline CDR1 reads SGHRS; CDR2 reads YFSETQ. The CDR3 is 14 residues long. CDR3 region: CAGRADVNGETQYF. The CDR3, as DNA: TGCGCTGGGCGGGCGGACGTTAATGGAGAGACCCAGTACTTC.

This clone turned up a few times. The V call is TRBV7-2, the J call TRBJ1-6; D is uncertain. Between the trimmed V and J ends, which lost 1 base and 8 bases, there was a span of 12 bases. The CDR3 covers 15 residues. Germline values: CDR1 SGHTA, CDR2 FQGNSA. In DNA, the CDR3 is TGTGCCAGCAGCTTAGAGTCAGGCCTTTATTCACCCCTCCACTTT. Translated, it gives CASSLESGLYSPLHF.

V usage is TRBV11-2 and J usage is TRBJ1-4, with TRBD1 matching 8 bases. CDR1 SGHAT and CDR2 FQNNGV come from the germline V gene. This CDR3 has 15 residues. Trimming at V came to 4 bases and at J to 5 bases, leaving 6 bases not matched to a gene. CDR3 loop: CASSSPGQENEKLFF. In DNA, the CDR3 is TGTGCCAGCAGCTCCCCGGGACAGGAAAATGAAAAACTGTTTTTT.